These T cell receptor beta chains were read from a single sample in a study of control samples from healthy donors and cancer patients. Sequencing used immunoSEQ multiplex PCR; TCRdb keeps in-frame clones, though not all of them. The sample includes 15,000 or so clones, over 70% of them seen just once. Source material: PBMCs. The receptors were sampled from an older woman with colorectal cancer. CDR3s include the opening cysteine and the closing phenylalanine or tryptophan. Fields, in order: J gene, V gene, clone size, D gene, CDR3 DNA, CDR3 protein. A D gene is named only where the DNA matches it firmly. Some rows have no size entry. The others give once, few or many, or a class for an expanded clone.

j_gene: TRBJ1-1; v_gene: TRBV4-3; abundance: -; d_gene: -; CDR3nt: TGCGCCAGCAGCCAAGATTGGGCACGGGGGGCTGAAGCTTTCTTT; CDR3aa: CASSQDWARGAEAFF
j_gene: TRBJ2-7; v_gene: TRBV6-5; abundance: -; d_gene: -; CDR3nt: TGTGCCAGCGGGCTCCGCGCAGGGGAGACCTACGAGCAGTACTTC; CDR3aa: CASGLRAGETYEQYF
j_gene: TRBJ2-1; v_gene: TRBV7-9; abundance: -; d_gene: -; CDR3nt: TGTGCCAGCAGTGAGGATGTGTTCTCCTACAATGGGCAGTTCTTC; CDR3aa: CASSEDVFSYNGQFF
j_gene: TRBJ2-1; v_gene: TRBV9; abundance: -; d_gene: -; CDR3nt: TGTGCCAGCAGCCCCATTCCGGGCCTCGGGAATGAGCAGTTCTTC; CDR3aa: CASSPIPGLGNEQFF
j_gene: TRBJ2-7; v_gene: TRBV19; abundance: -; d_gene: -; CDR3nt: TGTGCCAGTAGTATAGATAATTGGGGCGTCGAGCAGTACTTC; CDR3aa: CASSIDNWGVEQYF
j_gene: TRBJ1-1; v_gene: TRBV13; abundance: -; d_gene: -; CDR3nt: TGTGCCAGCAGCCCCAACAGGGCCACCCAAGCTTTCTTT; CDR3aa: CASSPNRATQAFF
j_gene: TRBJ2-7; v_gene: TRBV10-3; abundance: -; d_gene: TRBD1; CDR3nt: TGTGCCACCTCATCGACAGGGGGATCCTACGAGCAGTACTTC; CDR3aa: CATSSTGGSYEQYF
j_gene: TRBJ1-1; v_gene: TRBV7-9; abundance: -; d_gene: -; CDR3nt: TGTGCCAGCAGCATCCTGCTTCGGGGACCAGAAGGAGAAGCTTTCTTT; CDR3aa: CASSILLRGPEGEAFF
j_gene: TRBJ2-1; v_gene: TRBV5-6; abundance: -; d_gene: TRBD2; CDR3nt: TGTGCCAGCAGCTTGAGTGGTAGCGGGACCCATGAGCAGTTCTTC; CDR3aa: CASSLSGSGTHEQFF
j_gene: TRBJ1-4; v_gene: TRBV4-1; abundance: -; d_gene: -; CDR3nt: TGCGCCAGCAGCCAAGATTCCCGGGGGCTCATCCTGAGGGAAAAACTGTTTTTT; CDR3aa: CASSQDSRGLILREKLFF
j_gene: TRBJ2-2; v_gene: TRBV7-2; abundance: -; d_gene: TRBD1; CDR3nt: TGTGCCAGCAGCGCCGACAGGGCCGGGGAGCTGTTTTTT; CDR3aa: CASSADRAGELFF
j_gene: TRBJ2-2; v_gene: TRBV3-1/TRBV3-2; abundance: -; d_gene: TRBD2; CDR3nt: TGTGCCAGCAGCCAAGATCTGGCCCTAGCGGGAGACACCGGGGAGCTGTTTTTT; CDR3aa: CASSQDLALAGDTGELFF
j_gene: TRBJ2-1; v_gene: TRBV9; abundance: -; d_gene: TRBD1; CDR3nt: TGTGCCAGCAGTCCGGACAGGGCCAAAACACTTTACAATGAGCAGTTCTTC; CDR3aa: CASSPDRAKTLYNEQFF
j_gene: TRBJ1-2; v_gene: TRBV19; abundance: -; d_gene: TRBD1; CDR3nt: TGTGCCAGTAGTGTAACCTACAGGGGTAACTATGGCTACACCTTC; CDR3aa: CASSVTYRGNYGYTF
j_gene: TRBJ1-5; v_gene: TRBV6-5; abundance: -; d_gene: -; CDR3nt: TGTGCCAGCAGCCCGGGGGACCCTAGGCAGCCCCAGCATTTT; CDR3aa: CASSPGDPRQPQHF
j_gene: TRBJ1-5; v_gene: TRBV6-5; abundance: -; d_gene: -; CDR3nt: TGTGCCAGCAGTCAGGCCCGACGGGGACAGCCCCAGCATTTT; CDR3aa: CASSQARRGQPQHF
j_gene: TRBJ1-4; v_gene: TRBV9; abundance: -; d_gene: -; CDR3nt: TGTGCCAGCAGCGTAGCCGGCCTTCGGGGAAAACTGTTTTTT; CDR3aa: CASSVAGLRGKLFF
j_gene: TRBJ2-7; v_gene: TRBV5-1; abundance: once; d_gene: TRBD2; CDR3nt: TGCGCCAGCAGCTCGGGGGGACCAAAATTCGACGAGCAGTACTTC; CDR3aa: CASSSGGPKFDEQYF
j_gene: TRBJ1-4; v_gene: TRBV5-1; abundance: -; d_gene: -; CDR3nt: TGCGCCAGCAGCCCGGAGTCGGGCCTGGGGGAAAAACTGTTTTTT; CDR3aa: CASSPESGLGEKLFF
j_gene: TRBJ2-2; v_gene: TRBV20-1; abundance: -; d_gene: -; CDR3nt: TGCAGTGCTAGTGGCGGGGCGAACACCGGGGAGCTGTTTTTT; CDR3aa: CSASGGANTGELFF
j_gene: TRBJ2-1; v_gene: TRBV5-1; abundance: -; d_gene: TRBD2; CDR3nt: TGCGCCAGCAGCTCGGGACTAGCGGGGTGGCATGAGCAGTTCTTC; CDR3aa: CASSSGLAGWHEQFF
j_gene: TRBJ2-3; v_gene: TRBV6-2/TRBV6-3; abundance: -; d_gene: -; CDR3nt: TGTGCCAGCAGTTACTCAATGGCGGATACGCAGTATTTT; CDR3aa: CASSYSMADTQYF
j_gene: TRBJ2-1; v_gene: TRBV19; abundance: -; d_gene: TRBD2; CDR3nt: TGTGCCAGTAGTATCTGGCGGGAGGCATACAATGAGCAGTTCTTC; CDR3aa: CASSIWREAYNEQFF
j_gene: TRBJ1-1; v_gene: TRBV5-6; abundance: -; d_gene: TRBD1; CDR3nt: TGTGCCAGCAGCGAACTGACAGGGAGCGTTGGCACTGAAGCTTTCTTT; CDR3aa: CASSELTGSVGTEAFF
j_gene: TRBJ2-1; v_gene: TRBV5-1; abundance: -; d_gene: TRBD2; CDR3nt: TGCGCCAGCAGCCCTTCAAAGGGACTAGCGGACTCCTACAATGAGCAGTTCTTC; CDR3aa: CASSPSKGLADSYNEQFF
j_gene: TRBJ2-2; v_gene: TRBV4-3; abundance: -; d_gene: TRBD2; CDR3nt: TGCGCCAGCAGCCGGGCTAGCGGGGGGCAAGCGAACACCGGGGAGCTGTTTTTT; CDR3aa: CASSRASGGQANTGELFF
j_gene: TRBJ1-1; v_gene: TRBV13; abundance: -; d_gene: -; CDR3nt: TGTGCCAGCAGTCACACAGGGAACACTGAAGCTTTCTTT; CDR3aa: CASSHTGNTEAFF
j_gene: TRBJ2-7; v_gene: TRBV4-3; abundance: -; d_gene: -; CDR3nt: TGCGCCAGCAGCCAAGTGAGAGGGGCCTACGAGCAGTACTTC; CDR3aa: CASSQVRGAYEQYF
j_gene: TRBJ1-5; v_gene: TRBV2; abundance: once; d_gene: -; CDR3nt: TGTGCCAGCAGTGAAGCGGACGGATTTAGCAATCAGCCCCAGCATTTT; CDR3aa: CASSEADGFSNQPQHF
j_gene: TRBJ1-2; v_gene: TRBV2; abundance: -; d_gene: TRBD1; CDR3nt: TGTGCCAGCAGTGCCCTAGGACAGGGTTTTGGCTACACCTTC; CDR3aa: CASSALGQGFGYTF
j_gene: TRBJ1-2; v_gene: TRBV7-9; abundance: -; d_gene: -; CDR3nt: TGTGCCATCGACGGCCCCTCGATTGATGGCTACACCTTC; CDR3aa: CAIDGPSIDGYTF
j_gene: TRBJ1-5; v_gene: TRBV6-2/TRBV6-3; abundance: -; d_gene: TRBD1; CDR3nt: TGTGCCAGCAGTTACTCGAGGGGGACAGGACCTCAGGCGCCCCAGCATTTT; CDR3aa: CASSYSRGTGPQAPQHF
j_gene: TRBJ1-1; v_gene: TRBV29-1; abundance: -; d_gene: -; CDR3nt: TGCAGCGTTGAGAAGGGGGTGAACACTGAAGCTTTCTTT; CDR3aa: CSVEKGVNTEAFF
j_gene: TRBJ1-2; v_gene: TRBV12-3/TRBV12-4; abundance: -; d_gene: -; CDR3nt: TGTGCCAGCAGGATTACGCAGTATGGCTACACCTTC; CDR3aa: CASRITQYGYTF
j_gene: TRBJ1-2; v_gene: TRBV5-4; abundance: once; d_gene: -; CDR3nt: TGTGCCAGCAGCGTCCGGGACGGGGACTATGGCTACACCTTC; CDR3aa: CASSVRDGDYGYTF
j_gene: TRBJ2-1; v_gene: TRBV4-1; abundance: -; d_gene: -; CDR3nt: TGCGCCAGCAGCCAAGAAGAGCGTAGCGACAAACGGCGGTTCTTC; CDR3aa: CASSQEERSDKRRFF
j_gene: TRBJ1-6; v_gene: TRBV6-4; abundance: -; d_gene: TRBD1; CDR3nt: TGTGCCAGCAGTGACGGGACAGCTAAAGGAAAAGGCAAGAATTCCTATAATTCACCCCTCCACTTT; CDR3aa: CASSDGTAKGKGKNSYNSPLHF
j_gene: TRBJ2-7; v_gene: TRBV6-5; abundance: -; d_gene: -; CDR3nt: TGTGCCAGCAGTTTAGGGTCCCTAAAGTTCGAGCAGTACTTC; CDR3aa: CASSLGSLKFEQYF
j_gene: TRBJ2-3; v_gene: TRBV5-4; abundance: -; d_gene: TRBD1; CDR3nt: TGTGCCAGCATGCGACAGGGGGCCGCAGATACGCAGTATTTT; CDR3aa: CASMRQGAADTQYF
j_gene: TRBJ1-6; v_gene: TRBV6-5; abundance: -; d_gene: -; CDR3nt: TGTGCCAGCAGTTCTGGGGTGGGGTCCTATAATTCACCCCTCCACTTT; CDR3aa: CASSSGVGSYNSPLHF